One and the same sample provided the 25 T cell receptor beta chains below, sequenced in a study of blood T cells in healthy people across ages. For the second PCR, which ran for 7 to 11 cycles, a sample-barcoded 5' primer and a J-beta primer mix were used. TCRdb reprocessed the 5' RACE reads via MiXCR and lists one record per CDR3 protein. This table holds 800,000 or so distinct CDR3 sequences, roughly 25% found once. The sample was also linked to a second study, of T cells of mothers and their children.

Sequencing input: blood. The receptors come from a boy aged 5 to 17 in good health.

V usage is TRBV21-1 and J usage is TRBJ1-2. TRBV21-1 counts as a pseudogene. The CDR3 is made up of 17 amino acids. In DNA form, the CDR3 reads TGTGCCAGCAGCAAAAGACCCCAAAGCGACGGCTGGAGGGGCTACACCTTC. This sequence encodes CASSKRPQSDGWRGYTF.

The chain has TRBV6-1 and TRBJ1-3, with D hard to call. In germline, CDR1 is MNHNS, CDR2 SASEGT. V was clipped by 2 bases and J by 5 bases, with 7 bases between them. CDR3 length: 13 residues. The CDR3 DNA sequence: TGTGCCAGCAGTGAAACTGACCGAAACACCATATATTTT. As protein: CASSETDRNTIYF.

V usage is TRBV5-4 and J usage is TRBJ2-1; tentative D call: TRBD1 (6 bases). Germline V gene data show CDR1 as SGHNT and CDR2 as YYREEE (reference sequence). The CDR3 has 15 residues. V dropped 2 bases and J dropped 2 bases, with 11 bases sitting between them. The CDR3 DNA sequence: TGTGCCAGCAGCTTTCCCGAGGGGGCCTACAATGAGCAGTTCTTC. Translating it yields CASSFPEGAYNEQFF.

The chain carries TRBV7-8 and TRBJ2-7, with 11 nucleotides matching TRBD2. V lost 4 bases and J lost 3; bases outside the gene matches: 5. The CDR3 extends over 15 amino acids. Germline-derived CDR1 and CDR2 are SGHVS and FQNEAQ. Written as DNA, the CDR3 is TGTGCCAGCAGCTACTCTAGCGGGGGGCACTACGAGCAGTACTTC. This codes for CASSYSSGGHYEQYF.

The chain links TRBV14 to TRBJ1-4; D not resolved. V lost 5 bases and J lost 7, with 14 bases in between. The CDR3 is 14 residues long. Germline V lookup: CDR1 SGHDN, CDR2 FVKESK. Here the CDR3 reads CASSSQVGREKLFF. The CDR3 nucleotides are TGTGCCAGCAGCTCTCAGGTCGGGCGTGAAAAACTGTTTTTT.

The chain combines TRBV6-2 or TRBV6-3 with TRBJ2-1; 7 nucleotides agree with TRBD2. The J call may not be correct, given that the DNA end is closer to TRBJ2-7. CDR3 length equals 14 residues. The germline V gene has CDR1 MNHEY and CDR2 SVGEGT. CDR3 amino acids: CASSWGGKPYEQYF. DNA for the CDR3: TGTGCCAGCAGTTGGGGGGGAAAACCCTACGAGCAGTACTTC.

The genes are TRBV27 and TRBJ1-1; no reliable D call. Germline values: CDR1 MNHEY, CDR2 SMNVEV (reference sequence). The CDR3 runs to 11 residues. The germline V and J ends were trimmed by 8 bases and 3 bases, with 7 bases remaining between them. CDR3 DNA sequence: TGTGCCAGCGGGTGGGACACTGAAGCTTTCTTT. It specifies CASGWDTEAFF.

The chain joins TRBV28 to TRBJ2-1; 8 bases are shared with TRBD2. From germline, CDR1 is MDHEN and CDR2 SYDVKM. V lost 3 bases, J lost 6 bases, and 7 bases stayed unmatched. CDR3 length: 15 amino acids. In DNA form, the CDR3 reads TGTGCCAGCAGTTTTCGGGGGGGCCGCTCCAATGAGCAGTTCTTC. Encoded protein: CASSFRGGRSNEQFF.

Points on this clonotype: This may stem from a read error, because a much larger clone lies one nucleotide away. Here the CDR3 omits its conserved ending phenylalanine or tryptophan, so a read error is the likely source. DNA of the CDR3: TGCAGTGCTCGGGACGAGCTGTCCCCAGAGACCCAGTACCTC. Translation: CSARDELSPETQYL. This chain links TRBV20-1 with TRBJ2-5; possibly TRBD1 or TRBD2 for D (5 bases each). V lost 5 bases to trimming and J lost 4 bases, with 17 bases between them. Looked up from germline, CDR1 is DFQATT and CDR2 is SNEGSKA (reference sequence). This CDR3 is built from 14 residues.

The J gene is TRBJ1-3, the V gene TRBV4-3; unclear D gene. V was shortened by 0 bases and J by 7 bases, with 7 bases between the two germline ends. The germline V gene encodes CDR1 LGHNA and CDR2 YSLEER. The CDR3 loop spans 13 amino acids. The CDR3 region has the DNA TGCGCCAGCAGCCAAGAGTTAGCGAACACCATATATTTT. Translating it yields CASSQELANTIYF.

The chain recombines TRBV12-3 or TRBV12-4 with TRBJ2-7, with TRBD2 matching over 8 bases. Trimming at V came to 5 bases and at J to 7 bases, leaving 16 bases not matched to a gene. CDR3 length: 16 residues. The chain's CDR3 is CASSLGAGGMAREQYF. In nucleotides, the CDR3 is TGTGCCAGCAGTCTGGGGGCGGGGGGTATGGCGAGGGAGCAGTACTTC.

The chain employs TRBV12-3 or TRBV12-4 and TRBJ2-4, with a weak D call TRBD2 (5 bases). This CDR3 is 14 amino acids long. V was clipped by 5 bases and J by 7 bases, with 15 bases between them. CDR3 sequence (DNA): TGTGCCAGCAGTCTTTCCCCCGGGAACAACATTCAGTACTTC. It translates to CASSLSPGNNIQYF.

The table lists this clonotype with a few counts. The chain couples TRBV28 to TRBJ1-5; TRBD1 aligns across 9 bases. The CDR3 extends over 15 amino acids. From germline, CDR1 is MDHEN and CDR2 SYDVKM. The J segment lost 4 bases and the V segment lost 5 bases, leaving 6 bases of the junction unmatched. CDR3 DNA sequence: TGTGCCAGCAGTCCGACAGGGGGGGTTAATCAGCCCCAGCATTTT. Translating it yields CASSPTGGVNQPQHF.

The chain links TRBV6-2 or TRBV6-3 to TRBJ1-6, with TRBD1 matching over 9 bases. CDR3 length: 18 amino acids. Germline values: CDR1 MNHEY, CDR2 SVGEGT. V trimming: 6 bases; J trimming: 4 bases; junction bases outside the gene matches: 13. The CDR3 DNA is TGTGCCAGCAGCTCCTACGGACAGGGGAAAGAGTATAATTCACCCCTCCACTTT. It codes for CASSSYGQGKEYNSPLHF.

V and J are TRBV12-3 or TRBV12-4 and TRBJ1-2; possibly TRBD1 for D (6 bases). The V end lost 5 bases, the J end lost 2 bases, and 15 bases lay between the germline ends. The CDR3 covers 15 residues. DNA for the CDR3: TGTGCCAGCAGTCTGGGTGACAGGCTAAACTATGGCTACACCTTC. It translates to CASSLGDRLNYGYTF.

This sequence joins TRBV6-2 or TRBV6-3 and TRBJ2-6; possibly TRBD2 for D (6 bases). This CDR3 contains 16 residues. The germline gives CDR1 MNHEY, CDR2 SVGEGT. Trimming stripped 4 bases from V and 2 bases from J, with 12 bases between. DNA for the CDR3: TGTGCCAGCAGTTTCCCTGGCGGGACTGGGGCCAACGTCCTGACTTTC. Translated, it gives CASSFPGGTGANVLTF.

This clonotype was recorded a few times. The chain links TRBV5-1 to TRBJ2-7, with unresolved D. In germline, CDR1 is SGHRS, CDR2 YFSETQ. Trimming removed 4 bases from V and 3 bases from J, with 17 bases in between. CDR3 size: 15 residues. The CDR3 here is CASSAPGRGSYEQYF. DNA for the CDR3: TGCGCCAGCAGCGCACCCGGACGAGGAAGCTACGAGCAGTACTTC.

This clonotype was seen only a few times. The V and J genes are TRBV12-3 or TRBV12-4 and TRBJ2-5; no firm D call. The J call is in doubt because the DNA end fits TRBJ2-7 better. The CDR3 has 14 amino acids. This chain's CDR3 is CASSLTDRSYEQYF. For the CDR3, the DNA is TGTGCCAGCAGTTTAACAGACCGCTCCTACGAGCAGTACTTC.

This clonotype has just a few counts. The V gene is TRBV12-3 or TRBV12-4, the J gene TRBJ1-3, with no clear D. Trimming pared 3 bases from V and 0 bases from J, leaving 6 bases between. CDR3 length equals 14 residues. The CDR3 here is CASSLLSSGNTIYF. The CDR3 DNA sequence: TGTGCCAGCAGTTTGCTCAGCTCTGGAAACACCATATATTTT.

This clonotype was counted a few times. The gene calls are TRBV4-1 and TRBJ2-7; D remains ambiguous. The CDR3 spans 14 residues. The V end was cut by 1 base, the J end by 0 bases, with 7 bases between. The germline gives CDR1 MGHRA, CDR2 YSYEKL. The CDR3 DNA reads as TGCGCCAGCAGCCAAGTAGTCTCCTCCTACGAGCAGTACTTC. Translating gives CASSQVVSSYEQYF.

This clonotype has more than one count but fewer than ten. One end of the junction does not line up with germline, which may come from a read error. This chain connects TRBV4-3 to TRBJ2-7, with D perhaps TRBD2 (5 bases). The CDR3 has 14 residues. Germline-derived CDR1 and CDR2 are LGHNA and YSLEER. CDR3: CASSQEVGASSRNF. CDR3 DNA sequence: TGCGCCAGCAGCCAAGAGGTGGGAGCCAGCTCTAGAAACTTC.

There are many counts of this clonotype. This rearrangement joins TRBV15 to TRBJ2-5, with unresolved D. Trimming removed 0 bases at V and 2 bases at J, with 10 bases between. Germline V gene lookup returns CDR1 LNHNV and CDR2 YYDKDF (reference sequence). The CDR3 runs to 15 residues. CDR3 region: CATSRDLGLQETQYF. The DNA for the CDR3 is TGTGCCACCAGCAGAGATCTTGGGCTACAAGAGACCCAGTACTTC.

This clonotype was observed a handful of times. The chain is built from TRBV29-1 and TRBJ2-5; 10 bases are shared with TRBD1. The CDR3 runs 12 residues. Germline V lookup: CDR1 SQVTM, CDR2 ANQGSEA. The junction had 5 bases not matched to a gene; V was cut back by 8 bases and J by 5 bases. The CDR3 spells CSTTTGGETQYF. CDR3 in DNA: TGCAGCACGACGACAGGGGGCGAGACCCAGTACTTC.

The table lists this clonotype with a few counts. V and J are TRBV20-1 and TRBJ1-5, with D possibly being TRBD1 (5 bases). Deletions cut 6 bases from V and 6 bases from J, with 15 bases between. This CDR3 is 13 amino acids long. CDR1 is DFQATT and CDR2 is SNEGSKA in the germline V gene (reference sequence). The CDR3 sequence is CSARGGVGQPQHF. The CDR3 region has the DNA TGCAGTGCCCGTGGGGGGGTCGGTCAGCCCCAGCATTTT.

This clonotype was seen a handful of times. This sequence joins TRBV5-1 and TRBJ2-1; weak D call: TRBD1 (5 bases). This CDR3 has 14 residues. V was shortened by 4 bases and J by 4 bases, with 12 bases between the two germline ends. The V gene's germline CDR1 is SGHRS and CDR2 YFSETQ. The CDR3 coding sequence is TGCGCCAGCAGCATAGGACAAATATACAATGAGCAGTTCTTC. It encodes CASSIGQIYNEQFF.